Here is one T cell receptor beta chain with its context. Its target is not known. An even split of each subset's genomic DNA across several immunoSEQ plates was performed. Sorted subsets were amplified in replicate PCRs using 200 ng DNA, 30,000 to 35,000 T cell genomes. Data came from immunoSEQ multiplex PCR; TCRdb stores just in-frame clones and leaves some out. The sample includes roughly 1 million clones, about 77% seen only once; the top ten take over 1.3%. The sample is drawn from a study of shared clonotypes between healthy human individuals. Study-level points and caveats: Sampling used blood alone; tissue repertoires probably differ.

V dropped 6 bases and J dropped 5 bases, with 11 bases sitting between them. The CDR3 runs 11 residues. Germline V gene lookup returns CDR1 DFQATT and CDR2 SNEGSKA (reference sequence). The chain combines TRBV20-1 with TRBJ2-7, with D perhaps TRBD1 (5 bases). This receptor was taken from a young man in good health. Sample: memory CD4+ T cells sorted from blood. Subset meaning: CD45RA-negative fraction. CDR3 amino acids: CSAFAGNEQYF. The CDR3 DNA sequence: TGCAGTGCCTTTGCAGGGAACGAGCAGTACTTC.